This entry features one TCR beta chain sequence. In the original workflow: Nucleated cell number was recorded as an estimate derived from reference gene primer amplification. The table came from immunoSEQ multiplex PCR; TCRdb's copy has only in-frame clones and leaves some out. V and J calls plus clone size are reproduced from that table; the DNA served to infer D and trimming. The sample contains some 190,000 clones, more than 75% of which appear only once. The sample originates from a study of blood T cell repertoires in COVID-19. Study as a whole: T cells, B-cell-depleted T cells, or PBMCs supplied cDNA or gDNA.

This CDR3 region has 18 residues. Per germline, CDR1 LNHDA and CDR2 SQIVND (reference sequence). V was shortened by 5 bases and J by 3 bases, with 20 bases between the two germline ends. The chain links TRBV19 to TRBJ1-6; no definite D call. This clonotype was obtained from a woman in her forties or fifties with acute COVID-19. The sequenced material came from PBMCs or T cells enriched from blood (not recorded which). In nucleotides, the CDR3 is TGTGCCAGTAGTGACCCAGCCCGGACCGGGAACTATAATTCACCCCTCCACTTT. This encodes CASSDPARTGNYNSPLHF.